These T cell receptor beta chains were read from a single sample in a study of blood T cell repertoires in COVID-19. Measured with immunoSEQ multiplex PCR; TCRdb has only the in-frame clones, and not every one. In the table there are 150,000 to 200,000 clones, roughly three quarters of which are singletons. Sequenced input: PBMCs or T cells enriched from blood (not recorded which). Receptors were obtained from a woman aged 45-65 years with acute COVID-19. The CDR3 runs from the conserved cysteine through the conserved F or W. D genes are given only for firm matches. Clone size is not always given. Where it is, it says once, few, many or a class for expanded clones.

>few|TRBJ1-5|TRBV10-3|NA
TGTGCCATTACTGAAGGGGGTAGTCAGCCCCAGCATTTT
CAITEGGSQPQHF
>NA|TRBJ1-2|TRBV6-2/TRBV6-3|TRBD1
TGTGCCAGCAGTCCGCGGCGGGACAGGGAGGCGGGTAGCTATGGCTACACCTTC
CASSPRRDREAGSYGYTF
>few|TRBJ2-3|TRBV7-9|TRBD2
TGTGCCAGCCCTCGGACTAGCGGGGGTGGGGATACGCAGTATTTT
CASPRTSGGGDTQYF
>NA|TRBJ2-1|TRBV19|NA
TGTGCCAGTAGTCCCTACAGGATCAATGAGCAGTTCTTC
CASSPYRINEQFF
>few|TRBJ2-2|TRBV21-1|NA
TGTGCCAGCAGCAAAGACTTTGACAGGGGGGACACCGGGGAGCTGTTTTTT
CASSKDFDRGDTGELFF
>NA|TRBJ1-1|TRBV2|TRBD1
TGTGCCAGCAGTGTAAGGCAGGGGGCGCGAGGCACTGAAGCTTTCTTT
CASSVRQGARGTEAFF
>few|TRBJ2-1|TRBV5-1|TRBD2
TGCGCCAGCAGCTTGGGGGGACTAGCGCTTTTTGGGGATGAGCAGTTCTTC
CASSLGGLALFGDEQFF
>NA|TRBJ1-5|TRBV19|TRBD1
TGTGCCAGTAGTGCGGACAGGGGGAAGTTTCAGCCCCAGCATTTT
CASSADRGKFQPQHF
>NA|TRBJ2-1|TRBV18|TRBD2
TGTGCCAGCTCACCACTCCCTCTCCAGCGGGGGTCCTACAATGAGCAGTTCTTC
CASSPLPLQRGSYNEQFF
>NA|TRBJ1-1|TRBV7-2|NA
TGTGCCAGCAACCAGCCGGGAGAAAACACTGAAGCTTTCTTT
CASNQPGENTEAFF
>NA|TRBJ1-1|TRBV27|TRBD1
TGTGCCAGCAGTTTAAGGACAGGGCTGAACACTGAAGCTTTCTTT
CASSLRTGLNTEAFF
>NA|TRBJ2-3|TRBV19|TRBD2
TGTGCCAGTAGTAGACGACTGGGGAGCGGGGGGGTCACAGATACGCAGTATTTT
CASSRRLGSGGVTDTQYF
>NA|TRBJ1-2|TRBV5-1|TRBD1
TGCGCCAGCAGCCTCGGGAAGGGGGCATCATATGGCTACACCTTC
CASSLGKGASYGYTF
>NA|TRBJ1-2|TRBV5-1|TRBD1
TGCGCCAGCAGCTTCGGACCTGACAGGGTTAACTATGGCTACACCTTC
CASSFGPDRVNYGYTF
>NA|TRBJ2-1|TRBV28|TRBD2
TGTGCCAGCTTAGCGGGGGGTTACAATGAGCAGTTCTTC
CASLAGGYNEQFF
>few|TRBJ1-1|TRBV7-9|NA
TGTGCCAGCACCAAATTAGTCGAGGGGACAAGGGCAGGGACTGAAGCTTTCTTT
CASTKLVEGTRAGTEAFF
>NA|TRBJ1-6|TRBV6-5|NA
TGTGCCAGCAGTCCCAATCAGGCGAATAATTCACCCCTCCACTTT
CASSPNQANNSPLHF
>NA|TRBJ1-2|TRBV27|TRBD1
TGTGCCAGCAGGATGACAGGGGGCTCTGGCTACACCTTC
CASRMTGGSGYTF
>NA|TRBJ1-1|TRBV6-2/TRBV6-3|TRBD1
TGTGCCAGCAGTTCACCGGGACAGGGGAACACTGAAGCTTTCTTT
CASSSPGQGNTEAFF
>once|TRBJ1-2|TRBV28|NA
TGTGCCAGCAGTTCCGCAGGGAACTATGGCTACACCTTC
CASSSAGNYGYTF
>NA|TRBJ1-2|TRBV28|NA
TGTGCCAGCAGTTTGTCAGGAGGTCTCGGCTACACCTTC
CASSLSGGLGYTF
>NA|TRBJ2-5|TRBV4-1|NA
TGCGCCAGCAGCCCCGCCCCCGATTACTTAGAGACCCAGTACTTC
CASSPAPDYLETQYF
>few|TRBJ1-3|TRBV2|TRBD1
TGTGCCAGCAGCCCCAGGGGGGAGGTGGGAAACACCATATATTTT
CASSPRGEVGNTIYF
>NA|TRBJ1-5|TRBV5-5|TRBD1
TGTGCCAGCAGCACTGGACAGGGGAATCAGCCCCAGCATTTT
CASSTGQGNQPQHF
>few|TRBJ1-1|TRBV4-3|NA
TGCGCCAGCAGCCGTCTGGGGGGGAATGCTGAAGCTTTCTTT
CASSRLGGNAEAFF
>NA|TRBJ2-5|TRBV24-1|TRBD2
TGTGCCACCAGTGATAGCGGGGGGGCTTGGGAGACCCAGTACTTC
CATSDSGGAWETQYF
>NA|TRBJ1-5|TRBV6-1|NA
TGTGCCAGCAGTGAAGGGGGAGGGAATCAGCCCCAGCATTTT
CASSEGGGNQPQHF
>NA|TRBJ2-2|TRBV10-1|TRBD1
TGCGCCAGCAGTGAAAGCGGACAGGGGGCTGGGGAGCTGTTTTTT
CASSESGQGAGELFF
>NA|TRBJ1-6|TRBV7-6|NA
TGTGCCAGCAGCCTCACAGGGATGGATAATTCACCCCTCCACTTT
CASSLTGMDNSPLHF
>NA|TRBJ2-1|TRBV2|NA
TGTGCCAGCGGTAGAGATGAGCAGTTCTTC
CASGRDEQFF
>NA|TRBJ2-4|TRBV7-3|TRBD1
TGTGCCAGCAGCTTACCCGGGACAGGGAACATTCAGTACTTC
CASSLPGTGNIQYF
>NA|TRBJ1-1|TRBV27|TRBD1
TGTGCCAGCAGTCCTCGGGACAGCTTGAACACTGAAGCTTTCTTT
CASSPRDSLNTEAFF
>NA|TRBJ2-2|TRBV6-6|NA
TGTGCCAGCAGTCCTCCGACAGGCGGGACCGGGGAGCTGTTTTTT
CASSPPTGGTGELFF
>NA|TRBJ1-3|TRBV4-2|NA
TGTGCCAGCAGCCAAGCCCAGGGAGGGTCTGGAAACACCATATATTTT
CASSQAQGGSGNTIYF
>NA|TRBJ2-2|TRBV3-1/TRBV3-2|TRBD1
TGTGCCAGCAGCCAAGCTTGGACACAGGGGACGAACACCGGGGAGCTGTTTTTT
CASSQAWTQGTNTGELFF
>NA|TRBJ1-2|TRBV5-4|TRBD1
TGTGCCAGCAGCAGAGGACAGGGGGGTTATGGCTACACCTTC
CASSRGQGGYGYTF
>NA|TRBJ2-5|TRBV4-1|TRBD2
TGCGCCAGCAGCCAAGCGCTAGCGGGGGGCGCTCAACAAGAGACCCAGTACTTC
CASSQALAGGAQQETQYF
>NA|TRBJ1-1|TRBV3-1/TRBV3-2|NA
TGTGCCAGCAGCCCCCTAATTGAGAACACTGAAGCTTTCTTT
CASSPLIENTEAFF
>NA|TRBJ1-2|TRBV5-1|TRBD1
TGCGCCAGCAGCTTGGGACAGGGGGCGGATGGCTACACCTTC
CASSLGQGADGYTF
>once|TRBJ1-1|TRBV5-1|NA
TGCGCCAGCACAAAACAGGGTGAGGGCGTTGAAGCTTTCTTT
CASTKQGEGVEAFF
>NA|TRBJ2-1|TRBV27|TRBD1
TGTGCCAGCAGTTTTTGGGGGCAGGGGGCGGGCAATGAGCAGTTCTTC
CASSFWGQGAGNEQFF
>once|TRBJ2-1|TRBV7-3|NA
TGTGCCAGCAGCCTACAGGGTTACAATGAGCAGTTCTTC
CASSLQGYNEQFF
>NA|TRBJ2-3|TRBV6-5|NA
TGTGCCAGCCATAGACTCTCTAGCACAGATACGCAGTATTTT
CASHRLSSTDTQYF
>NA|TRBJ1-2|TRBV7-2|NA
TGTGCCAGCAGCCCGGGGTACGGTAACTATGGCTACACCTTC
CASSPGYGNYGYTF
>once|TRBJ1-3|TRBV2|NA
TGTGCCAGCAGTTCAGGGGTAGGAAACACCATATATTTT
CASSSGVGNTIYF
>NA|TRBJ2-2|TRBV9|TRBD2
TGTGCCACCGGACTAGCGAACACCGGGGAGCTGTTTTTT
CATGLANTGELFF
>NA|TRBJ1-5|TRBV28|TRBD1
TGTGCCAGCAGCCGGGGACAGGGGGGTCCCCAGCATTTT
CASSRGQGGPQHF
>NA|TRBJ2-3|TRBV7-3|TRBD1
TGTGCCAGCGGTGGGACAGGGGGTAGCACAGATACGCAGTATTTT
CASGGTGGSTDTQYF
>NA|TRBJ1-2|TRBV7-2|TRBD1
TGTGCCAGCAGCGTATTACAGGGGATCGGTGGCTACACCTTC
CASSVLQGIGGYTF
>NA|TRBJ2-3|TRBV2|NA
TGTGCCACCGCCCGGGAGCTCACAGATACGCAGTATTTT
CATARELTDTQYF
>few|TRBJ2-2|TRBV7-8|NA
TGTGCCAGCACCCAATGGGGGGGCTCAGGCACCGGGGAGCTGTTTTTT
CASTQWGGSGTGELFF
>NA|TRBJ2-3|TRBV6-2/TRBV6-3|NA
TGTGCCAGCAGTTACGGTCTAGCGCCGGGCACAGATACGCAGTATTTT
CASSYGLAPGTDTQYF
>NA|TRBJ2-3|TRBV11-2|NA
TGTGCCAGCAGCTTATCTCCTCCAGATACGCAGTATTTT
CASSLSPPDTQYF